This T cell receptor beta chain was retrieved from a study of cytomegalovirus exposure and HLA in healthy donors. Regarding the study as a whole: With high specificity and sensitivity, the classifier reportedly diagnosed cytomegalovirus status. The study had only CMV serostatus as immune exposure information. The authors confirmed in vitro that a few CMV-associated chains were specific for CMV antigens.

Primers for the PCR totalled 60 Vbeta and 13 Jbeta. Repertoires were generated with immunoSEQ multiplex PCR, while TCRdb's copy carries only in-frame clones and drops some. The sample has about 88,000 clones; 90% are singletons. As regards this clone: Its antigen is unknown. This sample includes further DNA sequences coding for the same CDR3.

The CDR3 is 15 amino acids. J was trimmed by 2 bases and V by 0 bases; bases with no gene match: 1. Germline-derived CDR1 and CDR2 are SGHAT and FQNNGV. The rearrangement joins TRBV11-2 to TRBJ2-1, with 7 nucleotides matching TRBD2. Material: PBMCs. The sequence was obtained from a man aged 18 to 30 in good health and CMV-seronegative. CDR3 protein: CASSLEGTTYNEQFF. In DNA form, the CDR3 reads TGTGCCAGCAGCTTAGAGGGGACTACCTACAATGAGCAGTTCTTC.